The source of this TCR beta chain is a study of blood T cell repertoires in COVID-19. The wider study: Whether acute or convalescent, the COVID-19 samples came from the United States, Italy and Spain.

With V trimmed by 3 bases and J by 2 bases, 6 bases remained unmatched. The CDR3 has 15 amino acids. Germline V gene data show CDR1 as SGHTA and CDR2 as FQGNSA. Across about 22 US areas, participants ranged in age from 18 to 89 years. Grouping used clinical history reported by participants in a survey and questionnaire. This clone was seen a single time. Generated by immunoSEQ multiplex PCR, the TCRdb table keeps only in-frame clones and is missing some. The repertoire holds more than 250,000 clones, with around 87% as singletons. This TCR derives from a woman under 40 who had recovered from COVID-19. The sample taken for sequencing was PBMCs or T cells enriched from blood (not recorded which). The V and J genes are TRBV7-2 and TRBJ2-7, with 8 bases that match TRBD1. The CDR3 nucleotides read TGTGCCAGCAGCTTGAACGGACAGGGACCCTACGAGCAGTACTTC. Protein: CASSLNGQGPYEQYF. The full variable domain, with the rest looked up from reference TRBV7-2 and TRBJ2-7, is GAGVSQSPSNKVTEKGKDVELRCDPISGHTALYWYRQSLGQGLEFLIYFQGNSAPDKSGLPSDRFSAERTGGSVSTLTIQRTQQEDSAVYLCASSLNGQGPYEQYFGPGTRLTVT.